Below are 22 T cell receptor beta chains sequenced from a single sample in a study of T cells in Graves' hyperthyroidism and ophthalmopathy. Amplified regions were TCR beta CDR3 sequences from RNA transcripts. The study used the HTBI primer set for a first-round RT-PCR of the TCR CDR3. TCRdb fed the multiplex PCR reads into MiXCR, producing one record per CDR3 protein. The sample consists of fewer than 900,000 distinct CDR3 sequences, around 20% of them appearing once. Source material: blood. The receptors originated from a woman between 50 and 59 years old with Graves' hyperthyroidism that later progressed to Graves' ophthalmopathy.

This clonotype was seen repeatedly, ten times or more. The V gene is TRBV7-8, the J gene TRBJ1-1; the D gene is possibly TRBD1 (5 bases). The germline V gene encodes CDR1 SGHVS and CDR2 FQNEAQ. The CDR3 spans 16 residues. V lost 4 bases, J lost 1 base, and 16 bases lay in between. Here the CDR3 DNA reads TGTGCCAGCAGCTGTGGGCAGGGAGATCGGAACACTGAAGCTTTCTTT. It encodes CASSCGQGDRNTEAFF.

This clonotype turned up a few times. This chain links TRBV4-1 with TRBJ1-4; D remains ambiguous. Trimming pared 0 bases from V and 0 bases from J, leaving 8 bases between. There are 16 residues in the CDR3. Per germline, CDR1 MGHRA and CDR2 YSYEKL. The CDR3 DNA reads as TGCGCCAGCAGCCAAGACAGTGGAGCAACTAATGAAAAACTGTTTTTT. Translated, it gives CASSQDSGATNEKLFF.

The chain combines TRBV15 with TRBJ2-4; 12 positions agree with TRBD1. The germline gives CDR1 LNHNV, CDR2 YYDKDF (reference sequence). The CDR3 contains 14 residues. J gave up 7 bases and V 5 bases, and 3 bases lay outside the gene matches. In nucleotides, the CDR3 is TGTGCCACCAGCTTGGGACAGGGGGCGAACATTCAGTACTTC. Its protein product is CATSLGQGANIQYF.

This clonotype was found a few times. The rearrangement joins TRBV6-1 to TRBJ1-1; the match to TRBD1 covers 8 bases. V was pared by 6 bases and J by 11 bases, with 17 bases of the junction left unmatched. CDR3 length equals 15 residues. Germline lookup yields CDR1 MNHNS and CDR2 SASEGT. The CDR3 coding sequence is TGTGCCAGCAGCCGCAAGGGGCCAGGGGGCGCCCCGGCTTTCTTT. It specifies CASSRKGPGGAPAFF.

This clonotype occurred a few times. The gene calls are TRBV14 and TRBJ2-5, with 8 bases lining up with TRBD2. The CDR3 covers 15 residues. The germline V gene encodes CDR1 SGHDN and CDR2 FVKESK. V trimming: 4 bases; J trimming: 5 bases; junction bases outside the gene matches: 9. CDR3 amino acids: CASSRKAGGAETQYF. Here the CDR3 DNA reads TGTGCCAGCAGCCGCAAGGCGGGGGGAGCGGAGACCCAGTACTTC.

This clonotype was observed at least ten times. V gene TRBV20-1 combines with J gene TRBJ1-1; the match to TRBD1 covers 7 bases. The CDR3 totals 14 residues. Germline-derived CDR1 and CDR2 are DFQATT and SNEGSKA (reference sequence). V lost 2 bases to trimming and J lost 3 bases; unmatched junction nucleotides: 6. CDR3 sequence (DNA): TGCAGTGCTAGATACAGGGGCCACGACACTGAAGCTTTCTTT. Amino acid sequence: CSARYRGHDTEAFF.

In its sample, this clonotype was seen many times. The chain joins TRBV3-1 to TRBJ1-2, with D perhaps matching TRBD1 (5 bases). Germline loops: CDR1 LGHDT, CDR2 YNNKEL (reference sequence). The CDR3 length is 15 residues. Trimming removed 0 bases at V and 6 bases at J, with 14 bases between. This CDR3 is CASSQEWSGTDGYTF. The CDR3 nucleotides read TGTGCCAGCAGCCAAGAATGGTCGGGGACCGATGGCTACACCTTC.

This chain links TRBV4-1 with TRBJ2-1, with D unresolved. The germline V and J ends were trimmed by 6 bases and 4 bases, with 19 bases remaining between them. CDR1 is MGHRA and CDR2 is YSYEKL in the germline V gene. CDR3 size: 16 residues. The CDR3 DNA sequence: TGCGCCAGCAGTCAAACAGTAACCGCCCCGTACAATGAGCAGTTCTTC. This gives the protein CASSQTVTAPYNEQFF.

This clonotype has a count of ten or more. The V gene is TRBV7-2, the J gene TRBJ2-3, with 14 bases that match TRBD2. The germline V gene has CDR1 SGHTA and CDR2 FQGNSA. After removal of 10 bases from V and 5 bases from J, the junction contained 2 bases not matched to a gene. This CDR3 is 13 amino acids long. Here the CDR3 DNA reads TGTGCCACCGGACTAGCGGGGGGAGATACGCAGTATTTT. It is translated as CATGLAGGDTQYF.

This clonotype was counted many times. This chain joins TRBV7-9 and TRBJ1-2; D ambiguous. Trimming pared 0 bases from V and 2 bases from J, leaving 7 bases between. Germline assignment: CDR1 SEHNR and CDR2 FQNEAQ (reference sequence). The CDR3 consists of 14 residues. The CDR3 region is CASSLAVENYGYTF. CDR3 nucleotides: TGTGCCAGCAGCTTAGCGGTGGAAAACTATGGCTACACCTTC.

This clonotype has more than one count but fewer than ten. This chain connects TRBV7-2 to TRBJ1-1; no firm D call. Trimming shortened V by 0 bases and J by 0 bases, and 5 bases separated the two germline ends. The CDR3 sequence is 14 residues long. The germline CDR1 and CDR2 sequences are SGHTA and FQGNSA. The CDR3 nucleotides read TGTGCCAGCAGCTTAGCGAACCTGAACACTGAAGCTTTCTTT. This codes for CASSLANLNTEAFF. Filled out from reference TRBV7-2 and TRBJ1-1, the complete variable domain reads GAGVSQSPSNKVTEKGKDVELRCDPISGHTALYWYRQSLGQGLEFLIYFQGNSAPDKSGLPSDRFSAERTGGSVSTLTIQRTQQEDSAVYLCASSLANLNTEAFFGQGTRLTVV.

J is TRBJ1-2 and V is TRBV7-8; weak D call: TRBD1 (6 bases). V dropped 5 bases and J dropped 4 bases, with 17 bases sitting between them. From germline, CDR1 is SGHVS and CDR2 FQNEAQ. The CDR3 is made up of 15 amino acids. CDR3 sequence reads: CASSPMVTGSYGYTF. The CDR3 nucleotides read TGTGCCAGCAGCCCCATGGTGACAGGATCCTATGGCTACACCTTC. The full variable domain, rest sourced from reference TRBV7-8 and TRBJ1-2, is GAGVSQSPRYKVAKRGQDVALRCDPISGHVSLFWYQQALGQGPEFLTYFQNEAQLDKSGLPSDRFFAERPEGSVSTLKIQRTQQEDSAVYLCASSPMVTGSYGYTFGSGTRLTVV.

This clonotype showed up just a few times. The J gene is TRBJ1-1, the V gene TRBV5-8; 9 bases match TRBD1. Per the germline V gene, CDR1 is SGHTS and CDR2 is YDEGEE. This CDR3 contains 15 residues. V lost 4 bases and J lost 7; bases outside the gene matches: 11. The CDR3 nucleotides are TGTGCCAGCAGCATTGGGACAGGGATCCTGATTGAAGCTTTCTTT. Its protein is CASSIGTGILIEAFF.

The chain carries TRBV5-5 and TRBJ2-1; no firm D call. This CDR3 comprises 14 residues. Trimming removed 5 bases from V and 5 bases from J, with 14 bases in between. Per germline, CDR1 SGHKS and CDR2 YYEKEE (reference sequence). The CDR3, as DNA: TGTGCCAGCAGTAATACTAAGGGTGACAATGAGCAGTTCTTC. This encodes CASSNTKGDNEQFF.

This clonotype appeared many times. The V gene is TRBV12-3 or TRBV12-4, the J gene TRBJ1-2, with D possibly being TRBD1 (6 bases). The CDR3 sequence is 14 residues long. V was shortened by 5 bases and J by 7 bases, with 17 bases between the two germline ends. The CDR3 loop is CASSQIQGLGGYTF. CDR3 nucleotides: TGTGCCAGCAGTCAGATACAGGGTTTAGGTGGCTACACCTTC.

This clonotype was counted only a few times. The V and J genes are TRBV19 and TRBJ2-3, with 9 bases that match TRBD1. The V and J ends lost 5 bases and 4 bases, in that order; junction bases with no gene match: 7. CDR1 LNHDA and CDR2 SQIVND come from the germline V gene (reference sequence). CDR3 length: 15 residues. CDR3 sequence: CASSGDREGPDTQYF. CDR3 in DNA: TGTGCCAGTAGTGGGGACAGGGAAGGGCCAGATACGCAGTATTTT.

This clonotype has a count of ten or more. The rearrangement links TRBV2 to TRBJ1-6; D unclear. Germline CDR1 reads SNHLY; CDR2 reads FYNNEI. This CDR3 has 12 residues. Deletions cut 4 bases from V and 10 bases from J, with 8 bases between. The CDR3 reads CASSGPESPLHF. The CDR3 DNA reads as TGTGCCAGCAGTGGGCCGGAATCACCCCTCCACTTT.

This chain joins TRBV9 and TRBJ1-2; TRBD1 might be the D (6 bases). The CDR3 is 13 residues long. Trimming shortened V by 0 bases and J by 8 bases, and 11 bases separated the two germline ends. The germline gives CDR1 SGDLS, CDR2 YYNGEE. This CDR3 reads CASSVGAGDGYTF. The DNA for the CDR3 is TGTGCCAGCAGCGTAGGGGCAGGGGACGGCTACACCTTC.

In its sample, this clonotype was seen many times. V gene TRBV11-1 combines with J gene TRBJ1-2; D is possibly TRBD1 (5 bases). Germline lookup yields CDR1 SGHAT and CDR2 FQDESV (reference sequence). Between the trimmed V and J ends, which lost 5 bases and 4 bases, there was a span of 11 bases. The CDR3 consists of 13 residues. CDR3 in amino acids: CASSQGDGYGYTF. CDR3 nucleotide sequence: TGTGCCAGCAGCCAAGGGGATGGCTATGGCTACACCTTC.

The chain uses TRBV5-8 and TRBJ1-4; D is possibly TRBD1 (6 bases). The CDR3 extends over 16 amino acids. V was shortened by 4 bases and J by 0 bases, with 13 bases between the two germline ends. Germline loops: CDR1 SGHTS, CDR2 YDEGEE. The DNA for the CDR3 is TGTGCCAGCAGCCCTGACAGGATCTCAACTAATGAAAAACTGTTTTTT. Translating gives CASSPDRISTNEKLFF.

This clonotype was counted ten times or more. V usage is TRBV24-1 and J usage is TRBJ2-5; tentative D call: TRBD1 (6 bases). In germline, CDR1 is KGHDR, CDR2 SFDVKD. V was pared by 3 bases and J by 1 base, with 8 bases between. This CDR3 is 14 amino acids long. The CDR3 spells CATSDRDIQETQYF. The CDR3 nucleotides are TGTGCCACCAGTGATCGGGACATCCAAGAGACCCAGTACTTC.

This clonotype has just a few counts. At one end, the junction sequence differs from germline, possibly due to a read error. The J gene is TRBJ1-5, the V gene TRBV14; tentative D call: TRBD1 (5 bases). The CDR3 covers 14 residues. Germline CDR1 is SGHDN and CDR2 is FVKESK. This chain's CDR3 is CASSQEGLNQPRHF. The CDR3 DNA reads TGTGCCAGCAGCCAAGAGGGGCTAAATCAGCCCCGGCATTTT. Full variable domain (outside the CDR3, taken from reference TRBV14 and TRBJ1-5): EAGVTQFPSHSVIEKGQTVTLRCDPISGHDNLYWYRRVMGKEIKFLLHFVKESKQDESGMPNNRFLAERTGGTYSTLKVQPAELEDSGVYFCASSQEGLNQPRHFGDGTRLSIL.